The 18 T cell receptor beta chains below all came from one sample that was sequenced in a study of Graves' ophthalmopathy and Graves' hyperthyroidism. RNA served as the template for amplifying TCR beta CDR3 regions. HTBI primers served in a first-round RT-PCR, which a second-round multiplex PCR followed. TCRdb re-analysed the multiplex PCR reads in MiXCR, keeping a single row per CDR3 protein. The sample consists of 600,000 to 650,000 distinct CDR3 sequences, 22% of them appearing once. The specimen was peripheral blood. The source of these receptors is a woman between 18 and 29 years old with stable Graves' hyperthyroidism. Some clones in this sample may be carry-over from other donors' samples.

There are many counts of this clonotype. The V and J genes are TRBV7-2 and TRBJ1-2; no clear D gene. CDR3 length: 15 residues. The germline V gene encodes CDR1 SGHTA and CDR2 FQGNSA. Trimming removed 5 bases from V and 4 bases from J, with 17 bases in between. The CDR3 bases are TGTGCCAGCAGCAACCGGGCCCTCAACACCTATGGCTACACCTTC. As protein: CASSNRALNTYGYTF. Supplemented by reference TRBV7-2 and TRBJ1-2, the full variable domain reads GAGVSQSPSNKVTEKGKDVELRCDPISGHTALYWYRQSLGQGLEFLIYFQGNSAPDKSGLPSDRFSAERTGGSVSTLTIQRTQQEDSAVYLCASSNRALNTYGYTFGSGTRLTVV.

This clonotype was observed at least ten times. This sequence joins TRBV20-1 and TRBJ2-7, with D maybe TRBD2 (6 bases). V shed 5 bases and J shed 3 bases, with 14 bases lying between them. The CDR3 covers 13 residues. Germline CDR1 reads DFQATT; CDR2 reads SNEGSKA (reference sequence). The CDR3 spells CSASSGVNYEQYF. In DNA, the CDR3 is TGCAGTGCTTCCTCGGGGGTGAACTACGAGCAGTACTTC.

This clonotype showed up many times. This rearrangement joins TRBV5-6 to TRBJ1-2; 8 positions agree with TRBD1. V was clipped by 2 bases and J by 6 bases; unmatched bases: 6. This CDR3 spans 14 amino acids. Germline V lookup: CDR1 SGHDT, CDR2 YYEEEE. The CDR3 nucleotides are TGTGCCAGCAGCTTTACTCCAGGGGGCGATGGCTACACCTTC. It yields the protein CASSFTPGGDGYTF.

This clonotype came up many times. The V and J genes are TRBV13 and TRBJ2-5, with 10 bases fitting TRBD2. Germline V gene sequence: CDR1 PRHDT, CDR2 FYEKMQ (reference sequence). The trim removed 1 base at V and 2 bases at J, leaving 13 bases unmatched. The CDR3 is 19 amino acids. The DNA for the CDR3 is TGTGCCAGCAGCTTAGTCAGGTCTAGCGGGAGAGTGGGACAAGAGACCCAGTACTTC. Translated, it gives CASSLVRSSGRVGQETQYF.

This clonotype was seen only a few times. CDR3 sequence: CASCRPGANTEAFF. The CDR3 coding sequence is TGTGCCAGCTGTAGGCCCGGGGCAAACACTGAAGCTTTCTTT. The chain recombines TRBV28 with TRBJ1-1, with D maybe TRBD1 (5 bases). Trimming removed 8 bases from V and 2 bases from J, with 15 bases in between. This CDR3 has 14 amino acids. Germline-derived CDR1 and CDR2 are MDHEN and SYDVKM.

This clonotype was observed at least ten times. J is TRBJ2-5 and V is TRBV7-9; TRBD2 might be the D (6 bases). V lost 8 bases, J lost 1 base, and 8 bases lay in between. In germline, CDR1 is SEHNR, CDR2 FQNEAQ (reference sequence). The CDR3 has 12 residues. CDR3 in amino acids: CASGGSQETQYF. CDR3 coding DNA: TGTGCCAGCGGGGGGAGCCAAGAGACCCAGTACTTC.

The genes are TRBV7-9 and TRBJ1-3; maybe TRBD1 (5 bases). Trimming left V 5 bases short and J 1 base short, with 9 bases between. Germline CDR1 is SEHNR and CDR2 is FQNEAQ (reference sequence). This CDR3 region has 14 residues. The CDR3 spells CASSQPGSGNTIYF. CDR3 coding DNA: TGTGCCAGCAGCCAACCAGGGTCTGGAAACACCATATATTTT.

Details on this clonotype: At one boundary the junction diverges from the germline segment, which might be a read error. The chain employs TRBV6-2 or TRBV6-3 and TRBJ2-7; D unclear. Germline V gives CDR1 MNHEY, CDR2 SVGEGT. CDR3 length: 12 amino acids. The CDR3 sequence: CASSIKADEQYF. The CDR3 region has the DNA TGTGCCAGCAGTATTAAGGCCGACGAGCAGTATTTC.

This chain connects TRBV9 to TRBJ2-5; 8 nucleotides match TRBD1. V gave up 4 bases and J gave up 7 bases; unmatched junction bases: 9. Germline CDR1 SGDLS, CDR2 YYNGEE. The CDR3 is 14 residues long. CDR3 region: CASSRAGGAGTQYF. In nucleotides, the CDR3 is TGTGCCAGCAGCCGCGCAGGGGGCGCGGGGACCCAGTACTTC.

A few counts support this clonotype. The CDR3 DNA is TGTGCCAGCAGCCAAGACGTGGGGCTATACAGGGCCTACGAGCAGTACTTC. This translates into CASSQDVGLYRAYEQYF. The chain couples TRBV3-1 to TRBJ2-7; possible D gene TRBD1, 6 bases. V gave up 0 bases and J gave up 2 bases, with 17 bases separating them. Germline lookup yields CDR1 LGHDT and CDR2 YNNKEL (reference sequence). The CDR3 loop spans 17 amino acids.

This clonotype was seen more than once but under ten times. The chain is built from TRBV12-3 or TRBV12-4 and TRBJ1-1; D is ambiguous. V lost 6 bases to trimming and J lost 0 bases, with 11 bases between them. The CDR3 extends over 14 amino acids. This CDR3 is CASRPGRMNTEAFF. The CDR3 DNA follows: TGTGCCAGCAGACCGGGAAGGATGAACACTGAAGCTTTCTTT.

This clonotype appeared many times. The rearrangement links TRBV6-1 to TRBJ1-5, with no clear D. The V end lost 0 bases, the J end lost 0 bases, and 6 bases lay between the germline ends. The CDR3 extends over 15 amino acids. Germline V lookup: CDR1 MNHNS, CDR2 SASEGT. CDR3 sequence (DNA): TGTGCCAGCAGTGAAGCAGGATTTAGCAATCAGCCCCAGCATTTT. Translating gives CASSEAGFSNQPQHF.

This clonotype was observed a handful of times. The genes are TRBV9 and TRBJ2-7, with D perhaps matching TRBD2 (6 bases). This CDR3 is built from 16 residues. Trimming shortened V by 4 bases and J by 4 bases, and 21 bases separated the two germline ends. Germline values: CDR1 SGDLS, CDR2 YYNGEE. The CDR3 loop is CASSPGGGGTIYEQYF. In nucleotides, the CDR3 is TGTGCCAGCAGCCCCGGTGGGGGAGGTACGATATACGAGCAGTACTTC.

This clonotype has ten or more counts. The V call is TRBV27, the J call TRBJ2-6; D remains ambiguous. Germline-derived CDR1 and CDR2 are MNHEY and SMNVEV (reference sequence). CDR3 length: 16 amino acids. The V and J ends lost 4 bases and 2 bases respectively, with 12 bases between them. As DNA, the CDR3 is TGTGCCAGCAGTTATTCACGGATTGCTGGGGCCAACGTCCTGACTTTC. Amino acid sequence: CASSYSRIAGANVLTF.

This clonotype has at least ten counts. This chain uses TRBV20-1 with TRBJ2-5, with D possibly TRBD1 on 6 matching bases. Germline CDR1 DFQATT, CDR2 SNEGSKA (reference sequence). The CDR3 has 15 amino acids. Between the trimmed V and J ends, which lost 0 bases and 1 base, there was a span of 12 bases. The CDR3, as DNA: TGCAGTGCTAGAGACCCTCGACAGGTCCAAGAGACCCAGTACTTC. Amino acid sequence: CSARDPRQVQETQYF.

The chain has TRBV20-1 and TRBJ1-2; tentative D call: TRBD1 (5 bases). Trimming took off 7 bases at V and 0 bases at J, with 15 bases between the two ends. The CDR3 runs to 14 residues. CDR1 is DFQATT and CDR2 is SNEGSKA in the germline V gene (reference sequence). This CDR3 reads CSVYQRDANYGYTF. CDR3 sequence (DNA): TGCAGTGTATATCAGAGGGACGCTAACTATGGCTACACCTTC.

In regard to this clonotype: Given a much more abundant clone one base away, this may be a read error. The chain uses TRBV4-1 and TRBJ1-2, with D possibly matching TRBD1 (5 bases). Germline V CDR1 and CDR2: MGHRA, YSYEKL. The CDR3 has 16 residues. CDR3 sequence reads: CACSLTIRAEDIGYTF. Written as DNA, the CDR3 is TGCGCCTGCAGCCTTACAATCAGGGCTGAGGATATCGGCTACACCTTC.

The table lists this clonotype with a few counts. The chain uses TRBV7-2 and TRBJ2-5; D ambiguous. The germline V gene has CDR1 SGHTA and CDR2 FQGNSA. The CDR3 loop spans 14 amino acids. Trimming stripped 1 base from V and 4 bases from J, with 10 bases between. CDR3 bases: TGTGCCAGCAGCTTAGTACTGGGTTCAGAGACCCAGTACTTC. Translated: CASSLVLGSETQYF.